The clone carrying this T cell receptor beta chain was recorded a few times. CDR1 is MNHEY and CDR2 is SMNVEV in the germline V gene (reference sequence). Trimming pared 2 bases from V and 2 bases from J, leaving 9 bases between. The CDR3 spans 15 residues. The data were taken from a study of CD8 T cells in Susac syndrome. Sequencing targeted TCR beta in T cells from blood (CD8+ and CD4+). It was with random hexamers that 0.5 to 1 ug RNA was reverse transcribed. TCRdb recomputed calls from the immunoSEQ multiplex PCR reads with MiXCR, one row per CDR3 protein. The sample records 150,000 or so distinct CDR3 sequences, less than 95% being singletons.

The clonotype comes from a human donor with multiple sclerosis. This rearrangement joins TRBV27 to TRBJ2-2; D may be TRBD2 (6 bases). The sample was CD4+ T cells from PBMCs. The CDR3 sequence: CASSLAGSNTGELFF. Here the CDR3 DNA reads TGTGCCAGCAGTTTAGCGGGATCTAACACCGGGGAGCTGTTTTTT.